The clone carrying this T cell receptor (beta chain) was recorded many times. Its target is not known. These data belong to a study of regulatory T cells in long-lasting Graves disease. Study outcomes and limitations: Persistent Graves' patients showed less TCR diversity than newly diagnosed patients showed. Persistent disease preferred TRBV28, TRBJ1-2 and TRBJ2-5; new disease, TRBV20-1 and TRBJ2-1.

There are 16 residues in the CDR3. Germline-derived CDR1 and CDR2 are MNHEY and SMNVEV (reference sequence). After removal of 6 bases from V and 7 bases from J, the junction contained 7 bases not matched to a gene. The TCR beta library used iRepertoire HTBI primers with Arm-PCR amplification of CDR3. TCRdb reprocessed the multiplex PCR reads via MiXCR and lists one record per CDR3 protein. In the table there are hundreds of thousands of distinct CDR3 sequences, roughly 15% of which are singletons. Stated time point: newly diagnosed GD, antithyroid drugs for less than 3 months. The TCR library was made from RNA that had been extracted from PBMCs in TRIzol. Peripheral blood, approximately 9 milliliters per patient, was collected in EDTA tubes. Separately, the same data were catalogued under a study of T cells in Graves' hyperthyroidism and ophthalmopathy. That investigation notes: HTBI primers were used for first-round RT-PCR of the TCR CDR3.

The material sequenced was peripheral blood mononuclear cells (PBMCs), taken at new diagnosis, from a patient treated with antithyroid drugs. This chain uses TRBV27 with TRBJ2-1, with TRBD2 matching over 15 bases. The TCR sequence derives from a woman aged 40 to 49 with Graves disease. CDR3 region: CASSKGLAGGLNEQFF. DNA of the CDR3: TGTGCCAGCAGCAAAGGACTAGCGGGAGGGCTGAATGAGCAGTTCTTC.